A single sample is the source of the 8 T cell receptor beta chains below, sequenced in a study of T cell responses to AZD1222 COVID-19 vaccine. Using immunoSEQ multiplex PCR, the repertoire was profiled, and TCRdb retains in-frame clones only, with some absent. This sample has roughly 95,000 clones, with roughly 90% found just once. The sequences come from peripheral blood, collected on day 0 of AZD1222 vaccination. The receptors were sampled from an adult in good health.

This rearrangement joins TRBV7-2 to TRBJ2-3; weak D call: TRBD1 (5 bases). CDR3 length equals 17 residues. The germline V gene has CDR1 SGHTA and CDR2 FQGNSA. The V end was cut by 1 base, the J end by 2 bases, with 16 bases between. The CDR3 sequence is CASSLDPQGSFTDTQYF. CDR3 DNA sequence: TGTGCCAGCAGCTTAGATCCGCAGGGTTCCTTCACAGATACGCAGTATTTT.

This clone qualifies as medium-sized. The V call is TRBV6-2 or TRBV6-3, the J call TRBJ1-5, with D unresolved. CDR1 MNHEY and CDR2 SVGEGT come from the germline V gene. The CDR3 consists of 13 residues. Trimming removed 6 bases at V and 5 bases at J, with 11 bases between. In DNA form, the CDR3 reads TGTGCCAGCAGCACATACCTACATCAGCCCCAGCATTTT. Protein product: CASSTYLHQPQHF.

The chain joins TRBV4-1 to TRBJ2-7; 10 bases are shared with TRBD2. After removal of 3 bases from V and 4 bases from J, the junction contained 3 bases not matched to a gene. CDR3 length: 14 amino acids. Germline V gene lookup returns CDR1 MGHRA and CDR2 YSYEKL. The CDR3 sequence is CASSHLAGGYEQYF. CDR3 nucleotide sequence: TGCGCCAGCAGCCACTTAGCGGGAGGATACGAGCAGTACTTC.

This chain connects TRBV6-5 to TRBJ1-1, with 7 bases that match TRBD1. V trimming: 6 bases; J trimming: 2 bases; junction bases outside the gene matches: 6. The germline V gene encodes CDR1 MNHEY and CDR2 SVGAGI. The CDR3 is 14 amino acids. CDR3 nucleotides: TGTGCCAGCAGCGTTACAGGGGCTAACACTGAAGCTTTCTTT. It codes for CASSVTGANTEAFF.

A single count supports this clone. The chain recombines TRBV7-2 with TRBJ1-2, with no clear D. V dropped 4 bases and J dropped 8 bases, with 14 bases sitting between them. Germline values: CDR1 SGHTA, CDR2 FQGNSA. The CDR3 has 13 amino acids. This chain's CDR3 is CASSSLSTTGYTF. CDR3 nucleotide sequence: TGTGCCAGCAGCTCCCTATCGACGACCGGCTACACCTTC.

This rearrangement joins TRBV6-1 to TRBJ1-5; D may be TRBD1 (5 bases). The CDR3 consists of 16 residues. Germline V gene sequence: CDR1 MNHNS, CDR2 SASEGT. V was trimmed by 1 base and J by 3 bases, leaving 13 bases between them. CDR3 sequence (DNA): TGTGCCAGCAGTGAAGTTCTGGGACTAAACAATCAGCCCCAGCATTTT. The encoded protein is CASSEVLGLNNQPQHF.

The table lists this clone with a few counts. The chain's CDR3 is CASSQPVAGGRTGELFF. CDR3 DNA sequence: TGTGCCAGCAGCCAACCAGTAGCGGGAGGGCGAACCGGGGAGCTGTTTTTT. The V call is TRBV4-2, the J call TRBJ2-2; the match to TRBD2 covers 11 bases. The CDR3 spans 17 residues. Trimming cost V 2 bases and J 5 bases; bases outside gene matches: 7. Germline V lookup: CDR1 LGHNA, CDR2 YNFKEQ.

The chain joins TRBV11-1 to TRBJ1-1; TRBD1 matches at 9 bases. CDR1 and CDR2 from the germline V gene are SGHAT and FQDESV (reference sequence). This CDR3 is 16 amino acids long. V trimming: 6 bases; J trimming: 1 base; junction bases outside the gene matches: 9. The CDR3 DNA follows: TGTGCCAGCAGACCCGGGACAGGGTACTCGAACACTGAAGCTTTCTTT. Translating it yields CASRPGTGYSNTEAFF.